Below, 19 T cell receptor beta chains from the same sample are listed, as sequenced in a study of CD4 and CD8 cells across lung adenocarcinoma regions. MiXCR, applied by TCRdb to the PCR reads, yields one record per CDR3 protein. The sample holds tens of thousands of distinct CDR3 sequences, 52% seen once. Sample: CD4+ T cells from the center of a lung tumor. The receptors come from a male donor with lung adenocarcinoma. The CD4 and CD8 labels of this study may be unreliable.

This clonotype appeared many times. The CDR3 loop reads CASRRRGTDGELFF. The DNA for the CDR3 is TGTGCCAGCAGGAGAAGGGGCACGGACGGGGAGCTGTTTTTT. The genes are TRBV6-1 and TRBJ2-2; tentative D call: TRBD1 (5 bases). Per the germline V gene, CDR1 is MNHNS and CDR2 is SASEGT. With 6 bases removed from V and 7 bases from J, the gap between germline ends came to 15 bases. There are 14 residues in the CDR3.

This clonotype was seen many times. V usage is TRBV10-3 and J usage is TRBJ1-6; TRBD1 is a possible D gene (5 bases). Trimming removed 5 bases from V and 8 bases from J, with 16 bases in between. The CDR3 contains 15 residues. The germline V gene has CDR1 ENHRY and CDR2 SYGVKD. Here the CDR3 DNA reads TGTGCCATCAGTATGGCAGGGAGTGGTTATTCACCCCTCCACTTT. Translated: CAISMAGSGYSPLHF.

By share, this clonotype counts as medium-sized. The gene calls are TRBV6-5 and TRBJ2-7; D might be TRBD1 (5 bases). The CDR3 covers 14 residues. Germline V gene data show CDR1 as MNHEY and CDR2 as SVGAGI. Trimming took off 2 bases at V and 2 bases at J, with 10 bases between the two ends. The CDR3 reads CASSYGQGTYEQYF. The DNA of the CDR3 is TGTGCCAGCAGTTACGGGCAGGGAACCTACGAGCAGTACTTC.

This clonotype occurred once. The chain links TRBV6-5 to TRBJ2-3; 11 bases align to TRBD1. The CDR3 consists of 16 residues. From germline, CDR1 is MNHEY and CDR2 SVGAGI. J gave up 4 bases and V 0 bases, and 3 bases lay outside the gene matches. The CDR3 here is CASSYSGQGAADTQYF. CDR3 DNA sequence: TGTGCCAGCAGTTACTCCGGACAGGGGGCGGCAGATACGCAGTATTTT.

As to this clonotype: Compared with germline, one end of the junction differs, possibly owing to a read error. This chain connects TRBV6-5 to TRBJ2-2; TRBD2 aligns across 9 bases. The CDR3 is made up of 16 amino acids. Germline values: CDR1 MNHEY, CDR2 SVGAGI. The CDR3 reads CASSYQLAGFTGKQYF. The CDR3 DNA sequence: TGTGCCAGCAGTTATCAGCTAGCGGGATTTACCGGGAAGCAGTACTTT.

This clonotype ranks as medium-sized. The V and J genes are TRBV6-1 and TRBJ2-3; D gene ambiguous. The CDR3 runs to 14 residues. Trimming cost V 1 base and J 6 bases, with 11 bases left between them. Germline-derived CDR1 and CDR2 are MNHNS and SASEGT. The CDR3 protein is CASSEEIRSDTQYF. The CDR3 bases are TGTGCCAGCAGTGAAGAGATTCGCTCGGATACGCAGTATTTT.

Many counts were recorded for this clonotype. The rearrangement links TRBV6-1 to TRBJ1-2, with D perhaps matching TRBD1 (5 bases). V shed 0 bases and J shed 4 bases, with 9 bases lying between them. This CDR3 region has 14 residues. The germline V gene has CDR1 MNHNS and CDR2 SASEGT. CDR3 residues: CASSEANGGYGYTF. CDR3 DNA: TGTGCCAGCAGTGAAGCGAACGGGGGCTATGGCTACACCTTC.

Regarding this clonotype: At one of its ends the junction is not consistent with the germline gene, which may arise from a read error. This chain links TRBV6-1 with TRBJ2-3; D remains unclear. CDR3 size: 14 residues. Germline loops: CDR1 MNHNS, CDR2 SASEGT. CDR3 in DNA: TGTGCCAGCAGTGAAGAGAGTCGCCCAGATACCCAGTATTTT. Protein sequence: CASSEESRPDTQYF.

This sequence joins TRBV6-1 and TRBJ2-3, with a weak D call TRBD2 (6 bases). CDR3 length equals 15 residues. CDR1 and CDR2 (germline): MNHNS, SASEGT. The V end was cut by 9 bases, the J end by 4 bases, with 20 bases between. The chain's CDR3 is CARGYGGKGPDTQYF. CDR3 nucleotide sequence: TGTGCCAGGGGGTATGGGGGGAAGGGGCCAGATACGCAGTATTTT.

The chain combines TRBV7-8 with TRBJ1-4; TRBD1 might be the D (5 bases). The germline V gene encodes CDR1 SGHVS and CDR2 FQNEAQ. CDR3 length: 13 amino acids. V shed 4 bases and J shed 10 bases, with 13 bases lying between them. The CDR3 protein is CASSSPGGRKLFF. The CDR3 bases are TGTGCCAGCAGCTCCCCGGGGGGACGAAAACTGTTTTTT.

The V gene is TRBV6-5, the J gene TRBJ2-1; D is uncertain. The DNA end favors TRBJ2-7, so the J call may be wrong. This CDR3 comprises 14 residues. CDR1 is MNHEY, CDR2 SVGAGI, per germline. The CDR3 region is CASSYATGNYEQYF. In DNA form, the CDR3 reads TGTGCCAGCAGTTATGCGACTGGCAACTACGAGCAGTACTTC.

This sequence joins TRBV6-1 and TRBJ2-2, with 8 bases matching TRBD2. The V gene's germline CDR1 is MNHNS and CDR2 SASEGT. V gave up 7 bases and J gave up 16 bases; unmatched junction bases: 11. This CDR3 comprises 12 residues. The CDR3 nucleotides read TGTGCCAGCAAACGGGGGGGAGGGGCGCAGTTTTTT. Residues: CASKRGGGAQFF.

Comments on this clonotype: An end of the junction does not agree with germline; a read error may underlie this. The chain combines TRBV6-1 with TRBJ2-5; TRBD1 matches 8 bases. Germline values: CDR1 MNHNS, CDR2 SASEGT. This CDR3 contains 14 residues. The CDR3, as DNA: TGTGCGGGCAAAGGGGGGACAGGCCAAGAGACGCAGTATTTC. Its translation is CAGKGGTGQETQYF.

The chain is built from TRBV6-1 and TRBJ2-1; D ambiguous. The V gene's germline CDR1 is MNHNS and CDR2 SASEGT. The V and J ends lost 5 bases and 11 bases respectively, with 19 bases between them. The CDR3 spans 14 residues. In DNA, the CDR3 is TGTGCCAGCAGTCTCTTTTCGAGCGTAAATAAGCAGTTCTTC. It codes for CASSLFSSVNKQFF.

Comment on this clonotype: A much larger clone lies a single base off, so this may be a read error. CDR3: CASRGTSLEQFF. DNA of the CDR3: TGTGCCAGCAGAGGGACTAGCCTCGAGCAGTTCTTC. J is TRBJ2-1 and V is TRBV6-1, with 9 positions matching TRBD2. Germline V lookup: CDR1 MNHNS, CDR2 SASEGT. V shed 6 bases, J shed 10 bases, and the junction held 4 bases outside the gene matches. This CDR3 is 12 amino acids long.

This clonotype was seen ten or more times. The gene calls are TRBV4-1 and TRBJ2-1, with a tentative D call TRBD2 (6 bases). This CDR3 is built from 16 residues. Trimming cost V 0 bases and J 2 bases, with 11 bases left between them. Germline CDR1 MGHRA, CDR2 YSYEKL. The CDR3 bases are TGCGCCAGCAGCCAAGATATTACGGGGGCCTACAATGAGCAGTTCTTC. Protein product: CASSQDITGAYNEQFF.

Ten or more counts support this clonotype. The DNA for the CDR3 is TGTGCCAGCAGTAGGGGGAGTGACTACGAGCAGTACTTC. This gives the protein CASSRGSDYEQYF. The chain is built from TRBV6-2 or TRBV6-3 and TRBJ2-7; TRBD1 might be the D (6 bases). The V and J ends lost 5 bases and 3 bases respectively, with 11 bases between them. The CDR3 is 13 amino acids. Germline CDR1 MNHEY, CDR2 SVGEGT.

The rearrangement uses TRBV10-2 and TRBJ2-3; D gene uncertain. The V end lost 0 bases, the J end lost 9 bases, and 7 bases lay between the germline ends. From germline, CDR1 is WSHSY and CDR2 SAAADI. CDR3 size: 12 residues. The CDR3: CASSESKNTQYF. CDR3 sequence (DNA): TGCGCCAGCAGTGAGTCGAAAAACACGCAGTATTTT.

Relative to its sample, this clonotype is medium-sized. This chain joins TRBV6-5 and TRBJ2-6; maybe TRBD2 (6 bases). Germline CDR1 reads MNHEY; CDR2 reads SVGAGI. There are 18 residues in the CDR3. The germline V and J ends were trimmed by 6 bases and 0 bases, with 18 bases remaining between them. CDR3 coding DNA: TGTGCCAGCAGGATGGACTATACTCAATTCTCTGGGGCCAACGTCCTGACTTTC. Translating gives CASRMDYTQFSGANVLTF.